Below are 25 T cell receptor beta chains sequenced from a single sample in a study of response to subunit inactivated influenza vaccine. One entry per CDR3 protein, called by TCRdb with MiXCR from the RT-PCR reads. The table shows 650,000 or so distinct CDR3 sequences, with roughly 15% occurring only once. Sequences were derived from PBMCs from blood, sampled approximately 15 days before vaccination. All receptors come from a man aged 45-60 years who received an inactivated influenza vaccine.

There are a few counts of this clonotype. The V and J genes are TRBV30 and TRBJ2-1; 14 bases are a match to TRBD2. Germline lookup yields CDR1 GTSNPN and CDR2 SVGIG (reference sequence). V lost 3 bases, J lost 6 bases, and 4 bases stayed unmatched. The length of the CDR3 is 15 residues. CDR3 DNA: TGTGCCTGGAGGGGGACTAGCGGGAGTATCAATGAGCAGTTCTTC. It encodes CAWRGTSGSINEQFF.

This clonotype was counted at least ten times. The V gene is TRBV4-1, the J gene TRBJ1-5; D ambiguous. The CDR3 spans 14 residues. CDR1 and CDR2 (germline): MGHRA, YSYEKL. The V gene lost 1 base and the J gene lost 3 bases, with 7 bases spanning the gap. CDR3 residues: CASSQVGLNQPQHF. In nucleotides, the CDR3 is TGCGCCAGCAGCCAAGTTGGCCTCAATCAGCCCCAGCATTTT.

The chain's CDR3 is CATSRPQGGRTEAFF. Here the CDR3 DNA reads TGTGCCACCAGCAGACCCCAAGGGGGACGAACTGAAGCTTTCTTT. V gene TRBV15 combines with J gene TRBJ1-1; a weak D match, TRBD1 (6 bases). V was clipped by 2 bases and J by 5 bases, with 15 bases between them. The CDR3 contains 15 residues. Germline values: CDR1 LNHNV, CDR2 YYDKDF (reference sequence).

The chain carries TRBV25-1 and TRBJ2-3; no firm D call. This CDR3 has 14 amino acids. Germline V gene lookup returns CDR1 MGHDK and CDR2 SYGVNS. The V end lost 1 base, the J end lost 3 bases, and 8 bases lay between the germline ends. The CDR3 reads CASSEWALTDTQYF. The CDR3 DNA reads as TGTGCCAGCAGTGAATGGGCATTGACAGATACGCAGTATTTT.

This chain connects TRBV11-2 to TRBJ2-1, with 13 bases lining up with TRBD2. With 8 bases clipped from V and 7 bases from J, the junction kept 2 bases outside the gene matches. The CDR3 contains 13 residues. The germline CDR1 and CDR2 sequences are SGHAT and FQNNGV. The CDR3 DNA sequence: TGTGCCAGCGGACTAGCGGGGGCGAATGAGCAGTTCTTC. The encoded protein is CASGLAGANEQFF. Full variable domain (remainder filled in from reference TRBV11-2 and TRBJ2-1): EAGVAQSPRYKIIEKRQSVAFWCNPISGHATLYWYQQILGQGPKLLIQFQNNGVVDDSQLPKDRFSAERLKGVDSTLKIQPAKLEDSAVYLCASGLAGANEQFFGPGTRLTVL.

This clonotype was seen only a few times. The chain is built from TRBV7-9 and TRBJ2-5; the D gene could be TRBD1 or TRBD2 (5 bases each). V lost 4 bases and J 5 bases, leaving 11 bases between the germline ends. CDR1 and CDR2 from the germline V gene are SEHNR and FQNEAQ (reference sequence). The CDR3 has 13 residues. The chain's CDR3 is CASSSSGLETQYF. The CDR3 region has the DNA TGTGCCAGCAGCTCCTCGGGGCTGGAGACCCAGTACTTC. The full variable domain, its missing parts supplied by reference TRBV7-9 and TRBJ2-5, is DTGVSQNPRHKITKRGQNVTFRCDPISEHNRLYWYRQTLGQGPEFLTYFQNEAQLEKSRLLSDRFSAERPKGSFSTLEIQRTEQGDSAMYLCASSSSGLETQYFGPGTRLLVL.

This clonotype was counted only a few times. The chain uses TRBV7-2 and TRBJ1-1, with D hard to call. The CDR3 runs to 13 residues. Trimming took off 2 bases at V and 1 base at J, with 5 bases between the two ends. Germline V gene data show CDR1 as SGHTA and CDR2 as FQGNSA. Here the CDR3 reads CASSLWQNTEAFF. For the CDR3, the DNA is TGTGCCAGCAGCTTATGGCAGAACACTGAAGCTTTCTTT.

At least ten counts were recorded for this clonotype. This chain joins TRBV5-1 and TRBJ2-2; 7 bases line up with TRBD2. V shed 6 bases, J shed 4 bases, and the junction held 15 bases outside the gene matches. The CDR3 has 17 amino acids. Germline CDR1 and CDR2: SGHRS and YFSETQ. The CDR3 DNA is TGCGCCAGCACGCGAGCGGGGCAGGGTGGCGCCACCGGGGAGCTGTTTTTT. Protein: CASTRAGQGGATGELFF.

This clonotype was detected only a few times. The chain uses TRBV7-9 and TRBJ2-7; D is unclear. The CDR3 sequence is 12 residues long. Germline V gene sequence: CDR1 SEHNR, CDR2 FQNEAQ (reference sequence). V lost 6 bases to trimming and J lost 4 bases, with 10 bases between them. As DNA, the CDR3 is TGTGCCAGCAGTCTGGGGTATTACGAGCAGTACTTC. This codes for CASSLGYYEQYF.

The sample holds a few counts of this clonotype. The chain couples TRBV6-1 to TRBJ2-2; TRBD2 agrees at 15 bases. Germline V gene lookup returns CDR1 MNHNS and CDR2 SASEGT. This CDR3 spans 16 amino acids. Trimming at V came to 8 bases and at J to 0 bases, leaving 1 base not matched to a gene. This chain's CDR3 is CASRTSGGANTGELFF. The CDR3 DNA reads TGTGCCAGCCGGACTAGCGGGGGGGCGAACACCGGGGAGCTGTTTTTT.

This clonotype was found a few times. The genes are TRBV20-1 and TRBJ2-7, with 12 bases lining up with TRBD2. V shed 5 bases and J 3 bases; nucleotides not matched to a gene: 2. The CDR3 runs 13 residues. Germline values: CDR1 DFQATT, CDR2 SNEGSKA (reference sequence). The chain's CDR3 is CSAQTSGGYEQYF. CDR3 DNA: TGCAGTGCTCAGACTAGCGGGGGCTACGAGCAGTACTTC.

This chain joins TRBV28 and TRBJ1-3, with 7 bases that match TRBD1. The germline gives CDR1 MDHEN, CDR2 SYDVKM. The V and J ends lost 6 bases and 0 bases, in that order; junction bases with no gene match: 2. This CDR3 has 14 residues. CDR3 protein: CASRSGGSGNTIYF. Here the CDR3 DNA reads TGTGCCAGCAGATCAGGGGGCTCTGGAAACACCATATATTTT.

This clonotype was seen ten or more times. The chain couples TRBV5-1 to TRBJ2-3; D gene ambiguous. V was cut by 6 bases and J by 2 bases, with 13 bases left in between. Germline values: CDR1 SGHRS, CDR2 YFSETQ. CDR3 size: 14 residues. In DNA, the CDR3 is TGCGCCAGCACCGGTGGCGCGTTCACAGATACGCAGTATTTT. Its translation: CASTGGAFTDTQYF.

The chain couples TRBV12-3 or TRBV12-4 to TRBJ2-3; 10 nucleotides agree with TRBD2. J gave up 2 bases and V 4 bases, and 12 bases lay outside the gene matches. This CDR3 has 18 amino acids. CDR3 nucleotide sequence: TGTGCCAGCAGTTCTACGGGAGGACTAGCGGATTCCACAGATACGCAGTATTTT. Translated, it gives CASSSTGGLADSTDTQYF.

This clonotype was counted between two and nine times. This chain connects TRBV28 to TRBJ1-2; perhaps TRBD1 as D (6 bases). Trimming pared 5 bases from V and 4 bases from J, leaving 14 bases between. This CDR3 contains 14 residues. Germline assignment: CDR1 MDHEN and CDR2 SYDVKM. The CDR3 nucleotides are TGTGCCAGCAGTCCCGGGGGGCAAGGCTATGGCTACACCTTC. This gives the protein CASSPGGQGYGYTF.

This clonotype was detected many times. The rearrangement joins TRBV5-6 to TRBJ2-2; 7 bases fit TRBD1. The CDR3 is 16 amino acids. The junction had 12 bases not matched to a gene; V was cut back by 6 bases and J by 4 bases. Germline V gene sequence: CDR1 SGHDT, CDR2 YYEEEE. The CDR3 nucleotides read TGTGCCAGCACCACCGCAGACAGGGTTGCCACCGGGGAGCTGTTTTTT. It encodes CASTTADRVATGELFF.

This clonotype was counted between two and nine times. The V gene is TRBV20-1, the J gene TRBJ2-1; D is unclear. The CDR3 totals 12 residues. The ends were cut back, 2 bases at V and 7 bases at J, with 9 bases in the middle. Germline V gene sequence: CDR1 DFQATT, CDR2 SNEGSKA (reference sequence). The CDR3, as DNA: TGCAGTGCTAGATTCCCCGTTAATGAGCAGTTCTTC. Residues: CSARFPVNEQFF.

The table lists this clonotype with many counts. V gene TRBV7-9 combines with J gene TRBJ2-7; the D is unclear. V lost 7 bases and J 7 bases, leaving 14 bases between the germline ends. CDR3 length: 12 amino acids. Germline V gives CDR1 SEHNR, CDR2 FQNEAQ (reference sequence). DNA of the CDR3: TGTGCCAGCAACCGGGCTGGCCGGGAGCAGTACTTC. It is translated as CASNRAGREQYF.

This clonotype was seen ten or more times. J is TRBJ1-5 and V is TRBV4-1, with TRBD1 as a possible D gene (5 bases). CDR1 and CDR2 (germline): MGHRA, YSYEKL. V lost 4 bases and J lost 4, with 11 bases in between. CDR3 size: 14 residues. The CDR3 nucleotides read TGCGCCAGCAGCCGGATCGGGGGAAATCAGCCCCAGCATTTT. This encodes CASSRIGGNQPQHF.

This clonotype turned up a few times. The J gene is TRBJ2-5, the V gene TRBV20-1; TRBD1 or TRBD2 may be the D gene (6 bases each). The CDR3 is 15 amino acids. The V and J ends lost 1 base and 5 bases respectively, with 17 bases between them. The V gene's germline CDR1 is DFQATT and CDR2 SNEGSKA (reference sequence). The CDR3 DNA reads TGCAGTGCTAGAGGCCCGGGGGCGCCGGGGGAGACCCAGTACTTC. This translates into CSARGPGAPGETQYF.

This chain uses TRBV10-3 with TRBJ2-7, with D perhaps TRBD1 (6 bases). The CDR3 runs to 12 residues. Trimming shortened V by 8 bases and J by 5 bases, and 13 bases separated the two germline ends. Germline V gives CDR1 ENHRY, CDR2 SYGVKD. The CDR3 nucleotides are TGTGCCATCGCGAGCCAGGGGCACGAGCAGTACTTC. Protein sequence: CAIASQGHEQYF.

This clonotype was observed at least ten times. Germline and junction disagree at one end, which may indicate a read error. The rearrangement joins TRBV5-4 to TRBJ2-6; unclear D gene. The V gene's germline CDR1 is SGHNT and CDR2 YYREEE (reference sequence). This CDR3 spans 15 amino acids. CDR3 loop: CASSLRVSGANVLTF. The CDR3 nucleotides read TGCGCCAGCAGCCTAAGGGTATCTGGGGCCAACGTCCTGACTTTC. Drawing the rest from reference TRBV5-4 and TRBJ2-6, the complete variable domain is ETGVTQSPTHLIKTRGQQVTLRCSSQSGHNTVSWYQQALGQGPQFIFQYYREEENGRGNFPPRFSGLQFPNYSSELNVNALELDDSALYLCASSLRVSGANVLTFGAGSRLTVL.

This clonotype was counted a few times. V gene TRBV20-1 combines with J gene TRBJ2-7, with TRBD1 identical over 7 bases. The junction had 8 bases not matched to a gene; V was cut back by 6 bases and J by 0 bases. The CDR3 totals 14 residues. From germline, CDR1 is DFQATT and CDR2 SNEGSKA (reference sequence). This CDR3 is CSAGTDYNSYEQYF. DNA of the CDR3: TGCAGTGCGGGGACAGATTATAACTCCTACGAGCAGTACTTC.

This clonotype was counted between two and nine times. This chain connects TRBV18 to TRBJ1-1, with TRBD1 as a possible D gene (5 bases). Looked up from germline, CDR1 is KGHSH and CDR2 is LQKENI. This CDR3 has 17 residues. V shed 3 bases and J shed 1 base, with 18 bases lying between them. The CDR3 here is CASSPAIGTGQNTEAFF. In nucleotides, the CDR3 is TGTGCCAGCTCACCGGCAATAGGGACCGGACAGAACACTGAAGCTTTCTTT.

This clonotype was counted a few times. The chain is built from TRBV12-3 or TRBV12-4 and TRBJ1-5; the D is unclear. Trimming pared 7 bases from V and 6 bases from J, leaving 16 bases between. The CDR3 consists of 14 residues. For the CDR3, the DNA is TGTGCCAGCACCTTGAACGGGCCCGGTCAGCCCCAGCATTTT. Encoded protein: CASTLNGPGQPQHF.